This T cell receptor (beta chain) was captured by sequencing in a study of OX40 agonist ivuxolimab in advanced cancers. Study details: Dose-escalation patients were diagnosed with hepatocellular carcinoma, melanoma, renal cell cancer or head and neck cancer. Participants, 80% to 90% male, averaged around 60 years of age, ranging from about 23 to 79.

Individuals having autoimmune disease history or systemic immunosuppression were not enrolled. Blood sampling was done at baseline, cycle 4 day 1, and cycle 7 day 1. TCRdb's table, derived via immunoSEQ multiplex PCR, lists solely in-frame clones and lacks some. The repertoire has 30,000 to 35,000 clones, more than 60% of them found once; the top ten carry approximately 14%. The source was CD4+ or CD8+ T cells sorted from blood, collected in a trial of the OX40 agonist ivuxolimab. The clonotype comes from an adult with an advanced solid tumor such as melanoma, head and neck, liver or kidney cancer.

The CDR3 DNA follows: TGTGCCAGCTCACCACCGACAGGAACTTCGAACACCGGGGAGCTGTTTTTT. As protein: CASSPPTGTSNTGELFF. V usage is TRBV18 and J usage is TRBJ2-2; possible D gene TRBD1, 6 bases. The CDR3 extends over 17 amino acids. Germline V lookup: CDR1 KGHSH, CDR2 LQKENI. Trimming left V 0 bases short and J 0 bases short, with 11 bases between.